The following is a TCR beta chain sequence with its context. This clonotype was found many times. The antigen this receptor binds is unknown. Base qualities are missing; no much larger clone stands one base away. The CDR3 covers 15 residues, taking in both the cysteine and the phenylalanine. The read is trimmed to its CDR3 DNA, 45 bases read in frame from base 1. Here V drops 3 bases and J drops 4 bases, and the junction holds 7 bases not matched to any gene. Looking up the germline V gene (reference sequence) yields CDR1 LNHNV and CDR2 YYDKDF. The sample comes from a study of human T cells and chemical hapten exposure (dated by TCRdb to the early 2020s). Background on the whole study: For sensitization, 2% DPC in acetone was applied to a roughly 2 cm by roughly 2 cm area of upper inner arm skin. Patients additionally received weekly therapeutic DPC doses to the scalp throughout the roughly 25-week study period. Patch testing was done on the upper back using Finn chambers containing 0.01% DPC, and results were scored after 6 days according to International Contact Dermatitis Research Group standards. The patient cohort, mostly female, included alopecia areata with under or over 50% scalp involvement, alopecia totalis and alopecia universalis. Libraries were pooled for sequencing, and variation in per-sample TCR yields was attributed mainly to small differences in library volumes within the pool. The study tracked peripheral blood TCR repertoire changes in vivo during primary and secondary sensitization to the hapten diphenylcyclopropenone (DPC) in alopecia patients. Patient blood was sampled pre-sensitization (week 0) and at 2, 6 and about 24 weeks after DPC sensitization. Twenty-nine alopecia patients gave blood for TCR sequencing at one to four time points (pre-sensitization, 2, 6 and 24 weeks). Overall study results and their limits: Patch test score was positively correlated with the number of PT1 expanded TCRs, with significance at thresholds 8, 16 and 32 but not at 4. Repeated subsampling changed both the strength of the expansion versus patch-test correlation and the threshold at which the correlation became significant. Compared with pre-sensitization or healthy control sets, expanded TCRs formed significantly more large CDR3 similarity clusters, which is consistent with antigen-driven responses. Alopecia, a presumed autoimmune disease, was present in all patients, so the immune response of the patients might differ from that of healthy individuals. The number of TCRs above 1 in 1000 frequency did not change with DPC sensitization; there was no evidence of global repertoire structure alterations.

Library prep was done by RACE. Instrument used: NextSeq 500. During library preparation, unique molecular identifiers were attached to individual cDNA molecules so that TCRs could be counted quantitatively and reproducibly. Both TCR alpha and TCR beta chains were sequenced from each blood RNA sample. Per the authors' processing: A median of roughly 100,000 TCRs per sample was observed, with a range of about 23,224 to 750,000. The Decombinator software suite was used to annotate V, J and CDR3 in the TCR reads. For the PS versus PT1 abundance plots, all samples were subsampled to the same number of TCRs (28,000). Expanded TCRs were defined as absent before sensitization and observed at least eight times at the 2-week time point. Using fastp at Q25 and MiXCR, TCRdb reprocessed the public reads and kept productive beta chains. All rows with the same CDR3 protein become a single entry with the most common DNA and genes. The V and J calls reflect TCRdb's pipeline rather than the authors' work. This sample lists tens of thousands of distinct CDR3 sequences; under 15% were detected once. The ten largest make up about 5.7% of the sample.

The time point label, read with the paper, signifies: pre-sensitization, week 0. The treatment or condition label corresponds to: therapeutic diphenylcyclopropenone sensitization with weekly scalp DPC. At every patch-test visit, the blood draw took place before the patch test was put on. Eligible patients were aged 18 to 70, diagnosed with alopecia, deemed suitable for DPC therapy, and excluded if pregnant. Total RNA was isolated from unfractionated whole blood collected in Tempus Blood RNA tubes. The clonotype was recovered from a woman in her 30s with alopecia areata. Some clones in this sample may be carry-over from other donors' samples. The chain links TRBV15 with TRBJ1-2; 8 central bases correspond to TRBD1. Material: whole blood, obtained in connection with sensitization to the hapten diphenylcyclopropenone (DPC). This receptor carries the CDR3 CATSSGADRVYGYTF. The nucleotide sequence reads as follows: TGTGCCACCAGCAGCGGGGCGGACAGGGTCTATGGCTACACCTTC.